The 5 T cell receptor beta chains below come from one sample, sequenced in a study of blood T cell repertoires in COVID-19. Assay: immunoSEQ multiplex PCR; the TCRdb copy retains only in-frame clones and omits some. The sample shows fewer than 200,000 clones, 84% of them seen only once. Sequencing input: PBMCs or T cells enriched from blood (not recorded which). The receptors here all came from a man between 50 and 59 years old who had recovered from COVID-19.

This chain uses TRBV24-1 with TRBJ2-2; a possible D gene is TRBD1 (5 bases). CDR3 size: 14 residues. V lost 7 bases, J lost 0 bases, and 8 bases lay in between. The germline gives CDR1 KGHDR, CDR2 SFDVKD. The CDR3 region has the DNA TGTGCCACCAGCAGGGAAACGAACACCGGGGAGCTGTTTTTT. Its protein is CATSRETNTGELFF.

This chain uses TRBV6-5 with TRBJ1-5, with D unclear. The V end was cut by 4 bases, the J end by 1 base, with 8 bases between. The germline gives CDR1 MNHEY, CDR2 SVGAGI. The CDR3 totals 14 residues. CDR3 amino acids: CASSSRGSNQPQHF. The CDR3 region has the DNA TGTGCCAGCAGTTCCCGAGGGAGCAATCAGCCCCAGCATTTT.

The V and J genes are TRBV5-6 and TRBJ2-3; 8 nucleotides align to TRBD2. Germline V gives CDR1 SGHDT, CDR2 YYEEEE. Trimming cost V 1 base and J 3 bases; bases outside gene matches: 7. The CDR3 spans 16 residues. The CDR3 nucleotides are TGTGCCAGCAGCTTGCCCGGGGGGGCCGGGACAGATACGCAGTATTTT. Amino acid sequence: CASSLPGGAGTDTQYF.

The chain employs TRBV7-6 and TRBJ1-4; D is undetermined. The CDR3 runs 12 residues. Trimming took 5 bases from V and 7 from J, leaving 8 bases between them. Germline V CDR1 and CDR2: SGHVS, FNYEAQ. The CDR3 sequence is CASSGASEKLFF. In DNA form, the CDR3 reads TGTGCCAGCAGCGGAGCCAGTGAAAAACTGTTTTTT.

V and J are TRBV28 and TRBJ1-2; 7 bases are shared with TRBD1. Trimming cost V 4 bases and J 6 bases; bases outside gene matches: 17. The germline gives CDR1 MDHEN, CDR2 SYDVKM. This CDR3 comprises 17 residues. The CDR3 here is CASSSGQLIGFRDGYTF. In nucleotides, the CDR3 is TGTGCCAGCAGTTCGGGACAGCTAATTGGCTTCAGGGATGGCTACACCTTC.